This T cell receptor beta chain was sequenced for a study of response to subunit inactivated influenza vaccine. Regarding the study as a whole: Few new T cells, the authors suggested, are recruited by each seasonal influenza vaccination.

The CDR3 is 11 amino acids. V lost 8 bases, J lost 4 bases, and 7 bases lay in between. This clonotype came up a few times. The antigen remains undetermined. Each CDR3 protein gets one entry after TCRdb re-called the RT-PCR reads with MiXCR. Among 490,000 or so distinct CDR3 sequences listed, 7.5% to 8.5% were seen once. Sequencing was performed on PBMCs from blood, taken around 25 months after vaccination. The chain recombines TRBV12-3 or TRBV12-4 with TRBJ2-3; no reliable D call. This receptor was obtained from a man between 50 and 69 years old who received an inactivated influenza vaccine. CDR3 residues: CASGIADTQYF. The CDR3 nucleotides read TGTGCCAGCGGTATTGCAGATACGCAGTATTTT.